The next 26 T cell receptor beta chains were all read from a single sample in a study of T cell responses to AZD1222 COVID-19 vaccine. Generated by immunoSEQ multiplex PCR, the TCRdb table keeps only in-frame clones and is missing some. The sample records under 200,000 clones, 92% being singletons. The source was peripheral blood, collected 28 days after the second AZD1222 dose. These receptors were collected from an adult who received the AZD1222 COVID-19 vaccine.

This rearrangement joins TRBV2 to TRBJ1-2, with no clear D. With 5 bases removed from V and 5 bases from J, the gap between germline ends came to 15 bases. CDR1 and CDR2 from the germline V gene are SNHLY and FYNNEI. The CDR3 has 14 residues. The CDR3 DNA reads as TGTGCCAGCAGTCAAAGCGGGCAGACTTATGGCTACACCTTC. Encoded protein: CASSQSGQTYGYTF. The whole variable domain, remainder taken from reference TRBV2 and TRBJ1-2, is EPEVTQTPSHQVTQMGQEVILRCVPISNHLYFYWYRQILGQKVEFLVSFYNNEISEKSEIFDDQFSVERPDGSNFTLKIRSTKLEDSAMYFCASSQSGQTYGYTFGSGTRLTVV.

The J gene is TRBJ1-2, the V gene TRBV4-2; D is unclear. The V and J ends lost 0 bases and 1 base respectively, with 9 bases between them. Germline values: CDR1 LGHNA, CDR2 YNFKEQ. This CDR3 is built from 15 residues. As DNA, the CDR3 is TGTGCCAGCAGCCAAGATCGGACGAATAACTATGGCTACACCTTC. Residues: CASSQDRTNNYGYTF.

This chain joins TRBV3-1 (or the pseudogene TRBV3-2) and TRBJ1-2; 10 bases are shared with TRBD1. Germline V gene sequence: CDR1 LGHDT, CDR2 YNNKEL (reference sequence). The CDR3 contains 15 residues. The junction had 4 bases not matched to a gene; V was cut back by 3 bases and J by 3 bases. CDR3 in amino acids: CASSQPGQGDYGYTF. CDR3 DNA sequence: TGTGCCAGCAGCCAGCCCGGACAGGGGGACTATGGCTACACCTTC.

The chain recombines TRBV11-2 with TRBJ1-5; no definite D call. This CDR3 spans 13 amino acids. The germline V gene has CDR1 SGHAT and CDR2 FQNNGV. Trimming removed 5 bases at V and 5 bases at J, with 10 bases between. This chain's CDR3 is CASSPRSYQPQHF. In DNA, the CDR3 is TGTGCCAGCAGCCCCAGGAGTTATCAGCCCCAGCATTTT.

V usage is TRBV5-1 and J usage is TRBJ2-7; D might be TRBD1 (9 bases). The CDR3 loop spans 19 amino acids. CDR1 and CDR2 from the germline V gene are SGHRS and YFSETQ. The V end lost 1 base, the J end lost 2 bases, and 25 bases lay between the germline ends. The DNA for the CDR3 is TGCGCCAGCAGCTTGACACAGGGGGCGGCTAGCGGGTCGCCCTACGAGCAGTACTTC. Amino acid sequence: CASSLTQGAASGSPYEQYF.

DNA of the CDR3: TGTGCCAGCAGCCTGGGGACAGGGCCATCCTACGAGCAGTACTTC. It is translated as CASSLGTGPSYEQYF. This chain links TRBV9 with TRBJ2-7, with 9 bases aligning to TRBD1. This CDR3 region has 15 residues. Per the germline V gene, CDR1 is SGDLS and CDR2 is YYNGEE. The trim removed 4 bases at V and 1 base at J, leaving 6 bases unmatched.

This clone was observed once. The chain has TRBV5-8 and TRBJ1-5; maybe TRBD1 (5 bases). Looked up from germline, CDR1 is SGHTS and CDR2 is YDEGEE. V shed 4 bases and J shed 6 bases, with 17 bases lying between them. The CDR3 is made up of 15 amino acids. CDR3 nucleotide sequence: TGTGCCAGCAGCAGGGAATCGAGCGGGGCTCAGCCCCAGCATTTT. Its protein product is CASSRESSGAQPQHF.

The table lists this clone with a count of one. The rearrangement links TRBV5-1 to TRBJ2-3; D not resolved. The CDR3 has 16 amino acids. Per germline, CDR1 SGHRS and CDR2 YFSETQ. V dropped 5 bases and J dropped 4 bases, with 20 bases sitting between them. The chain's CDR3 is CASSKNENWVSDTQYF. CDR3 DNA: TGCGCCAGCAGTAAAAACGAGAACTGGGTTTCAGATACGCAGTATTTT.

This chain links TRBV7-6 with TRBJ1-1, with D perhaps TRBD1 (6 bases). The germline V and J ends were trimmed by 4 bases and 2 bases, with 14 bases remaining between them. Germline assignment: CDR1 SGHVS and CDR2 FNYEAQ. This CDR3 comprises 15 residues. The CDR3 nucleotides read TGTGCCAGCAGCTCCATGGACAGATACAACACTGAAGCTTTCTTT. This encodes CASSSMDRYNTEAFF.

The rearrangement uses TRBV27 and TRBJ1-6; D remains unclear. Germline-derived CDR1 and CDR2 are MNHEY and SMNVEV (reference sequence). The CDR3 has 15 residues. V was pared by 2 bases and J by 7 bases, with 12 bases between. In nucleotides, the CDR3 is TGTGCCAGCAGTTTAGTAGGTCCTTCAAATTCACCCCTCCACTTT. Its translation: CASSLVGPSNSPLHF.

This chain's CDR3 is CASSQDARTEQYF. The CDR3 bases are TGTGCCAGCAGCCAGGATGCTAGAACTGAGCAGTACTTC. V gene TRBV27 combines with J gene TRBJ2-7; unclear D gene. Trimming shortened V by 6 bases and J by 7 bases, and 16 bases separated the two germline ends. From germline, CDR1 is MNHEY and CDR2 SMNVEV (reference sequence). This CDR3 comprises 13 residues.

CDR3 DNA: TGTGCCAGCAGCTGGCCAGGTACGCAGTATTTT. Residues: CASSWPGTQYF. V is TRBV5-8 and J is TRBJ2-3; D is unclear. Germline V gene data show CDR1 as SGHTS and CDR2 as YDEGEE. The CDR3 is 11 residues long. Trimming removed 3 bases at V and 8 bases at J, with 7 bases between.

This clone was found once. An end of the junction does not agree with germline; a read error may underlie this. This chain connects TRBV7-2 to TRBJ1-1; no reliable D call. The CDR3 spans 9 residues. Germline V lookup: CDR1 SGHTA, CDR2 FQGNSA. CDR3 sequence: CASSPTPEF. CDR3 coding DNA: TGTGCCAGCAGCCCAACCCCCGAATTT.

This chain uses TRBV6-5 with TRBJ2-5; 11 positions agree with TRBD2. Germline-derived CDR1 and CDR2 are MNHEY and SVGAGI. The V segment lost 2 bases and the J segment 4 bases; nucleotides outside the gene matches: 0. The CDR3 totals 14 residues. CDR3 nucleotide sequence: TGTGCCAGCAGTTACGGACTAGCGGGAGAGACCCAGTACTTC. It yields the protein CASSYGLAGETQYF.

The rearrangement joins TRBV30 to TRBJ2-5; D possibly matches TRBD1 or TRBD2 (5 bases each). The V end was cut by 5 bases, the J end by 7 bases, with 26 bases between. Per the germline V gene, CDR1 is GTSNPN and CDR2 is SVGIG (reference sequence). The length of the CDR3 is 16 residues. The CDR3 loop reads CAWWSPRDDFVGTQYF. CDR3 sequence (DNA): TGTGCCTGGTGGTCGCCCCGGGACGATTTCGTTGGGACCCAGTACTTC.

The CDR3 DNA reads as TGTGCCAGCAATCCCGGGAGGGCCGGGATAGATACGCAGTATTTT. Translated: CASNPGRAGIDTQYF. The V and J genes are TRBV5-6 and TRBJ2-3, with 8 bases aligning to TRBD2. V shed 6 bases, J shed 5 bases, and the junction held 11 bases outside the gene matches. This CDR3 has 15 amino acids. Germline-derived CDR1 and CDR2 are SGHDT and YYEEEE.

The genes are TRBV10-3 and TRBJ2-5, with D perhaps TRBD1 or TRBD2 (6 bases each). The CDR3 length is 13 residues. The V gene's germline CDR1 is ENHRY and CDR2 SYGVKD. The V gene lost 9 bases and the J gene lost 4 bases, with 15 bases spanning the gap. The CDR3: CAIGGQGRETQYF. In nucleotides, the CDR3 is TGTGCCATAGGGGGGCAAGGTCGAGAGACCCAGTACTTC.

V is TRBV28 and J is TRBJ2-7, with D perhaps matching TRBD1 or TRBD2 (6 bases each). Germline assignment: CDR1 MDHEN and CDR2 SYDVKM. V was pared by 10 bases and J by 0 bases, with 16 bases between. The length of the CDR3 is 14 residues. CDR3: CAISQQGGSYEQYF. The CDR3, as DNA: TGTGCCATCTCGCAACAGGGAGGCTCCTACGAGCAGTACTTC.

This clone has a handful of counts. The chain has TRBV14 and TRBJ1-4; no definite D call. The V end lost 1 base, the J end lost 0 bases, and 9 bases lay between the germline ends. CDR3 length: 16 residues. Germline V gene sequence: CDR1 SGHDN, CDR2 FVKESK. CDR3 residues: CASSQVSLATNEKLFF. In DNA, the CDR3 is TGTGCCAGCAGCCAAGTTTCCCTAGCAACTAATGAAAAACTGTTTTTT.

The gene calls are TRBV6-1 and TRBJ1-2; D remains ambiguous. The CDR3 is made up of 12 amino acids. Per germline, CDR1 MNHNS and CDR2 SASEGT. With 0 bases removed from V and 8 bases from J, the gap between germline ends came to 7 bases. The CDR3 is CASSEAGFGYTF. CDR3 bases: TGTGCCAGCAGTGAAGCAGGTTTCGGCTACACCTTC.

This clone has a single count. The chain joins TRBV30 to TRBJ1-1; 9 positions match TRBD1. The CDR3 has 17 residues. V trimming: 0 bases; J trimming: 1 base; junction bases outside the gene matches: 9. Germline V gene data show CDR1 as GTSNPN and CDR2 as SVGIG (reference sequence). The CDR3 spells CAWSVLGTGYGNTEAFF. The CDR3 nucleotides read TGTGCCTGGAGTGTACTAGGGACAGGGTATGGGAACACTGAAGCTTTCTTT. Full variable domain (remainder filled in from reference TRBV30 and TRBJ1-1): SQTIHQWPATLVQPVGSPLSLECTVEGTSNPNLYWYRQAAGRGLQLLFYSVGIGQISSEVPQNLSASRPQDRQFILSSKKLLLSDSGFYLCAWSVLGTGYGNTEAFFGQGTRLTVV.

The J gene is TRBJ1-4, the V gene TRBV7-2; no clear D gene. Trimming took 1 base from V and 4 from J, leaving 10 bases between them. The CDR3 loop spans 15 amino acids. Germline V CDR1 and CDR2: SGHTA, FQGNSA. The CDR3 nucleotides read TGTGCCAGCAGCTTAGTGGCAGCATTTAATGAAAAACTGTTTTTT. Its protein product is CASSLVAAFNEKLFF.

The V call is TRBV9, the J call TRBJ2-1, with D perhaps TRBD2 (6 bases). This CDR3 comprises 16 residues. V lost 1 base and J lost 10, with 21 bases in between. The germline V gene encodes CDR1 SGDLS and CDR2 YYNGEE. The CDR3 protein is CASSVIKLAAMSEQFF. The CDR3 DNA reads TGTGCCAGCAGCGTAATCAAACTAGCAGCGATGTCCGAGCAGTTCTTC.

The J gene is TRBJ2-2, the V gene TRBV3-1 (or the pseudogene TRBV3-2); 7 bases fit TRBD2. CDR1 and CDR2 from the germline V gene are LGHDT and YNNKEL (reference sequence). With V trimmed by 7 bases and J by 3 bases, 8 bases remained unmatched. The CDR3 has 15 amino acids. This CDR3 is CASTLSGVYTGELFF. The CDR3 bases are TGTGCCAGCACCCTAAGCGGGGTCTACACCGGGGAGCTGTTTTTT.

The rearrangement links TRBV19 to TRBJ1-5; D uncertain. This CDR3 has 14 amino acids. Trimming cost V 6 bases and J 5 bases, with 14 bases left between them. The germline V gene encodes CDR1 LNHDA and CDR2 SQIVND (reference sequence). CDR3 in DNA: TGTGCCAGTAGGGTGGGTGGTCTTGATCAGCCCCAGCATTTT. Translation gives CASRVGGLDQPQHF.

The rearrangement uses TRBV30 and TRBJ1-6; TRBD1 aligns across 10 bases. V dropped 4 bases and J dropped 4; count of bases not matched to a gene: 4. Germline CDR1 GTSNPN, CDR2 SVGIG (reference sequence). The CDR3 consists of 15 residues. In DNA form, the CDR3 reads TGTGCCTGGATGACAGGGGGCTTTTATAATTCACCCCTCCACTTT. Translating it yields CAWMTGGFYNSPLHF.